The clone carrying this T cell receptor (beta chain) appeared many times. Its target is not known. Subjects aged 18 to 65 presented with newly diagnosed hyperthyroidism of less than 2 months' duration. The diagnoses drew upon clinical symptoms, serum thyroxine and TRAb, thyroid ultrasound and orbital computed tomography. These data come from a study of T cells in Graves' hyperthyroidism and ophthalmopathy. The overall study: Peripheral blood specimens were obtained at initial diagnosis, prior to any treatment. Study-level results: With a median lead of about 6.9 months before onset, the model predicted ophthalmopathy.

Amplification yielded TCR beta CDR3 regions, with RNA transcripts as the source. Researchers ran a first-round RT-PCR on the TCR CDR3 using the HTBI primer set. TCRdb processed the multiplex PCR reads anew with MiXCR; each CDR3 protein has one entry. Seen here are 300,000 to 400,000 distinct CDR3 sequences, about 13% observed once, and the top ten hold roughly 9.2%. Sequencing used blood. The clonotype was recovered from a young woman with Graves' hyperthyroidism.

CDR3 region: CASRGRRMRTASNYGYTF. The DNA for the CDR3 is TGTGCCAGCAGGGGACGGAGGATGCGGACGGCATCTAACTATGGCTACACCTTC. The chain joins TRBV28 to TRBJ1-2; a possible D gene is TRBD1 (5 bases). The CDR3 length is 18 residues. The V and J ends lost 6 bases and 0 bases respectively, with 23 bases between them. Germline CDR1 reads MDHEN; CDR2 reads SYDVKM.